The clone carrying this T cell receptor delta chain occurred a few times. The antigen is unknown. The sample originates from a study of Vδ1+ human thymocytes. Study conclusions and caveats: Thymic TRG and TRD repertoires appeared highly polyclonal, with Gaussian CDR3 length distributions. TRD repertoires were essentially private, unlike widely shared TRG clonotypes. Despite high sort purity, roughly 20% of thymic T cell receptor delta sequences were Vdelta2.

J gave up 8 bases and V 1 base, and 22 bases lay outside the gene matches. The germline V gene encodes CDR1 TSWWSYY and CDR2 QGS. This CDR3 contains 20 residues. The template was reverse-transcribed extracted RNA. The CDR3 regions were amplified by multiplex PCR from V-gene primers to a constant-region primer. TCRdb fed the multiplex PCR reads to CATT. This table holds about 25,000 delta-chain clones, 25% to 35% found once. Sequenced input: Vdelta1+ gamma-delta thymocytes from the thymus. Stated subset: FACS-sorted CD3+ TCRalphabeta- TCRVdelta1+ TCRVdelta2- thymocytes. This TCR was sampled from a boy under two years old who had congenital heart surgery. The chain carries TRDV1 and TRDJ1; 10 bases map to TRDD3. CDR3: CALGEQAFLTWGIPGPKLIF. The CDR3 bases are TGTGCTCTTGGGGAACAGGCCTTCCTTACGTGGGGGATACCGGGCCCAAAACTCATCTTT.